Listed below are T cell receptor beta chains from one sample, sequenced in a study of T cells after posttransplantation cyclophosphamide. TCRdb's copy holds only in-frame clones and misses some; the assay was immunoSEQ multiplex PCR. The data show around 2,600 clones, about 60% seen once. The sample in question was PBMCs, obtained 30 days after allogeneic stem cell transplant with posttransplant cyclophosphamide. These TCRs come from a male patient in his sixties or seventies who received an allogeneic stem cell transplant from a related donor and was CMV-positive. The T cells may come from the graft donor. The CDR3 runs from the conserved cysteine through the conserved F or W. The D gene is left open where the match is weak. Clone size is not always given. Where it is, it says once, few, many or a class for expanded clones.

J gene: TRBJ1-5
V gene: TRBV4-1
clone size: .
D gene: TRBD1
CDR3 protein: CASSRSTGITKQPQHF
CDR3 DNA: TGCGCCAGCAGCCGCTCGACAGGGATCACCAAGCAGCCCCAGCATTTT

J gene: TRBJ1-1
V gene: TRBV7-3
clone size: .
D gene: .
CDR3 protein: CASSLSQGTEAFF
CDR3 DNA: TGTGCCAGCAGCCTTTCCCAGGGTACTGAAGCTTTCTTT

J gene: TRBJ1-2
V gene: TRBV5-1
clone size: .
D gene: .
CDR3 protein: CASSLEGGAVSGYTF
CDR3 DNA: TGCGCCAGCAGCTTGGAAGGTGGGGCGGTGAGCGGCTACACCTTC

J gene: TRBJ2-1
V gene: TRBV28
clone size: .
D gene: TRBD2
CDR3 protein: CASSTLTSGGAQFF
CDR3 DNA: TGTGCCAGCAGCACCCTGACTAGCGGGGGGGCTCAGTTCTTC

J gene: TRBJ1-3
V gene: TRBV7-9
clone size: .
D gene: .
CDR3 protein: CASSRMPRDTIYF
CDR3 DNA: TGTGCCAGCAGCCGAATGCCGAGGGACACCATATATTTT

J gene: TRBJ2-1
V gene: TRBV20-1
clone size: few
D gene: .
CDR3 protein: CSVPLLNEQFF
CDR3 DNA: TGCAGTGTTCCCCTATTAAATGAGCAGTTCTTC

J gene: TRBJ2-1
V gene: TRBV10-3
clone size: .
D gene: TRBD1
CDR3 protein: CAISEPWTGAYNEQFF
CDR3 DNA: TGTGCCATCAGTGAGCCCTGGACAGGGGCCTACAATGAGCAGTTCTTC

J gene: TRBJ2-1
V gene: TRBV10-3
clone size: .
D gene: .
CDR3 protein: CVISAGGGSYNEQFF
CDR3 DNA: TGTGTCATCAGTGCCGGAGGCGGCTCCTACAATGAGCAGTTCTTC

J gene: TRBJ1-2
V gene: TRBV2
clone size: few
D gene: TRBD1
CDR3 protein: CASRAGQLYGYTF
CDR3 DNA: TGTGCCAGCAGGGCGGGACAGCTATATGGCTACACCTTC

J gene: TRBJ2-1
V gene: TRBV30
clone size: .
D gene: TRBD2
CDR3 protein: CAWSPAGREYYEQFF
CDR3 DNA: TGTGCCTGGAGTCCCGCAGGGCGGGAGTACTATGAGCAGTTCTTC

J gene: TRBJ2-7
V gene: TRBV5-1
clone size: few
D gene: TRBD2
CDR3 protein: CASSFGLGVYEQYF
CDR3 DNA: TGCGCCAGCAGCTTCGGACTAGGGGTCTACGAGCAGTACTTC

J gene: TRBJ1-1
V gene: TRBV16
clone size: .
D gene: .
CDR3 protein: CASSQSRSTEAFF
CDR3 DNA: TGTGCCAGCAGCCAATCGAGAAGCACTGAAGCTTTCTTT

J gene: TRBJ2-7
V gene: TRBV6-1
clone size: once
D gene: TRBD2
CDR3 protein: CASRRGGLAGVEQYF
CDR3 DNA: TGTGCCAGCAGGAGGGGGGGACTAGCGGGAGTCGAGCAGTACTTC

J gene: TRBJ1-4
V gene: TRBV2
clone size: .
D gene: TRBD1
CDR3 protein: CASSEDREGLNEKLFF
CDR3 DNA: TGTGCCAGCAGTGAGGACAGGGAGGGTCTTAATGAAAAACTGTTTTTT

J gene: TRBJ2-2
V gene: TRBV10-3
clone size: .
D gene: .
CDR3 protein: CAQRTDNTGELFF
CDR3 DNA: TGTGCCCAACGGACAGACAACACCGGGGAGCTGTTTTTT

J gene: TRBJ2-2
V gene: TRBV18
clone size: once
D gene: TRBD2
CDR3 protein: CASSPGTSGSTGELFF
CDR3 DNA: TGTGCCAGCTCACCAGGGACTAGCGGGAGCACCGGGGAGCTGTTTTTT

J gene: TRBJ2-5
V gene: TRBV11-3
clone size: .
D gene: .
CDR3 protein: CASSLDHSSETQYF
CDR3 DNA: TGTGCCAGCAGCTTAGATCATAGTTCAGAGACCCAGTACTTC

J gene: TRBJ1-6
V gene: TRBV7-7
clone size: .
D gene: .
CDR3 protein: CASSLYTGTPLHF
CDR3 DNA: TGTGCTAGCAGCTTGTATACAGGGACACCCCTCCACTTT

J gene: TRBJ2-5
V gene: TRBV7-2
clone size: .
D gene: .
CDR3 protein: CASSYQSGNQETQYF
CDR3 DNA: TGTGCCAGCAGCTACCAAAGCGGAAACCAAGAGACCCAGTACTTC

J gene: TRBJ2-3
V gene: TRBV6-5
clone size: .
D gene: TRBD2
CDR3 protein: CASSYSSGTTQYF
CDR3 DNA: TGTGCCAGCAGTTACTCTAGCGGGACGACGCAGTATTTT

J gene: TRBJ1-3
V gene: TRBV6-5
clone size: few
D gene: .
CDR3 protein: CASSPGWAGNTIYF
CDR3 DNA: TGTGCCAGCAGTCCGGGGTGGGCGGGAAACACCATATATTTT

J gene: TRBJ1-1
V gene: TRBV19
clone size: few
D gene: TRBD1
CDR3 protein: CASRNLDRAPMEAFF
CDR3 DNA: TGTGCCAGTAGAAACCTGGACAGGGCCCCTATGGAAGCTTTCTTT

J gene: TRBJ2-7
V gene: TRBV5-1
clone size: once
D gene: .
CDR3 protein: CASSLVAGVGYEQYF
CDR3 DNA: TGCGCCAGCAGCCTAGTTGCAGGGGTCGGCTACGAGCAGTACTTC

J gene: TRBJ2-1
V gene: TRBV29-1
clone size: .
D gene: TRBD2
CDR3 protein: CSVFSMAGVSYNEQFF
CDR3 DNA: TGCAGCGTCTTTAGTATGGCGGGAGTATCCTACAATGAGCAGTTCTTC

J gene: TRBJ1-4
V gene: TRBV5-1
clone size: once
D gene: .
CDR3 protein: CASSPTPQALEKLFF
CDR3 DNA: TGCGCCAGCAGTCCAACCCCCCAGGCCCTTGAAAAACTGTTTTTT

J gene: TRBJ1-4
V gene: TRBV19
clone size: .
D gene: .
CDR3 protein: CATSYVGDEKLFF
CDR3 DNA: TGTGCCACCTCCTACGTTGGAGATGAAAAACTGTTTTTT

J gene: TRBJ2-3
V gene: TRBV7-3
clone size: .
D gene: .
CDR3 protein: CASSLDPAGTDTQYF
CDR3 DNA: TGTGCCAGCAGCTTAGACCCTGCCGGGACAGATACGCAGTATTTT

J gene: TRBJ2-7
V gene: TRBV4-3
clone size: few
D gene: TRBD2
CDR3 protein: CASSQGRREDLYEQYF
CDR3 DNA: TGCGCCAGCAGCCAAGGGCGCCGGGAGGATTTGTACGAGCAGTACTTC

J gene: TRBJ1-1
V gene: TRBV6-6
clone size: few
D gene: .
CDR3 protein: CASSYSSVNTEAFF
CDR3 DNA: TGTGCCAGCAGTTATTCGTCAGTGAACACTGAAGCTTTCTTT

J gene: TRBJ1-2
V gene: TRBV7-9
clone size: once
D gene: TRBD1
CDR3 protein: CASSLVLGDRETGYTF
CDR3 DNA: TGTGCCAGCAGCTTAGTTTTAGGGGACAGGGAGACTGGCTACACCTTC

J gene: TRBJ2-1
V gene: TRBV21-1
clone size: .
D gene: .
CDR3 protein: CASSKSDAGAHYNEQFF
CDR3 DNA: TGTGCCAGCAGCAAATCTGACGCAGGGGCACACTACAATGAGCAGTTCTTC

J gene: TRBJ2-7
V gene: TRBV25-1
clone size: .
D gene: .
CDR3 protein: CASLGTVNSYEQYF
CDR3 DNA: TGTGCCAGCTTAGGGACTGTGAACTCCTACGAGCAGTACTTC

J gene: TRBJ1-2
V gene: TRBV28
clone size: .
D gene: .
CDR3 protein: CASSLTNAYGYTF
CDR3 DNA: TGTGCCAGCAGTTTGACAAACGCCTATGGCTACACCTTC

J gene: TRBJ2-1
V gene: TRBV10-1
clone size: few
D gene: TRBD2
CDR3 protein: CASSESREESNEQFF
CDR3 DNA: TGCGCCAGCAGTGAGTCGCGGGAGGAAAGCAATGAGCAGTTCTTC

J gene: TRBJ1-2
V gene: TRBV11-2
clone size: .
D gene: .
CDR3 protein: CASSLAGGLNGYTF
CDR3 DNA: TGTGCCAGCAGCTTAGCCGGGGGGCTAAACGGCTACACCTTC

J gene: TRBJ1-2
V gene: TRBV7-8
clone size: .
D gene: .
CDR3 protein: CASSLSRMGGRNYGYTF
CDR3 DNA: TGTGCCAGCAGCTTAAGTAGGATGGGGGGACGGAACTATGGCTACACCTTC

J gene: TRBJ2-5
V gene: TRBV4-1
clone size: .
D gene: TRBD2
CDR3 protein: CASSQEGSLAGADDQETQYF
CDR3 DNA: TGCGCCAGCAGCCAAGAAGGGTCGCTAGCGGGGGCAGACGACCAAGAGACCCAGTACTTC

J gene: TRBJ2-7
V gene: TRBV4-2
clone size: once
D gene: .
CDR3 protein: CASSPRLTYEQYF
CDR3 DNA: TGTGCCAGCAGCCCCAGGCTTACCTACGAGCAGTACTTC

J gene: TRBJ2-5
V gene: TRBV6-5
clone size: .
D gene: .
CDR3 protein: CASSYSMEDQETQYF
CDR3 DNA: TGTGCCAGCAGTTACTCGATGGAGGACCAAGAGACCCAGTACTTC

J gene: TRBJ2-1
V gene: TRBV7-9
clone size: .
D gene: .
CDR3 protein: CASSLPELTGINEQFF
CDR3 DNA: TGTGCCAGCAGCTTACCCGAACTCACTGGTATCAATGAGCAGTTCTTC

J gene: TRBJ1-4
V gene: TRBV19
clone size: .
D gene: .
CDR3 protein: CASSRGATNEKLFF
CDR3 DNA: TGTGCCAGTAGCCGGGGGGCAACTAATGAAAAACTGTTTTTT

J gene: TRBJ2-1
V gene: TRBV28
clone size: .
D gene: .
CDR3 protein: CASSFVTGRNEQFF
CDR3 DNA: TGTGCCAGCAGTTTTGTTACAGGGCGCAATGAGCAGTTCTTC

J gene: TRBJ1-1
V gene: TRBV11-3
clone size: .
D gene: .
CDR3 protein: CASSLFKGVNTEAFF
CDR3 DNA: TGTGCCAGCAGCTTATTCAAAGGAGTGAACACTGAAGCTTTCTTT

J gene: TRBJ2-3
V gene: TRBV7-3
clone size: few
D gene: TRBD2
CDR3 protein: CASSPLAGGFRDTQYF
CDR3 DNA: TGTGCCAGCAGCCCCCTAGCGGGGGGGTTTCGGGATACGCAGTATTTT

J gene: TRBJ2-5
V gene: TRBV11-3
clone size: few
D gene: .
CDR3 protein: CASSFIPRETQYF
CDR3 DNA: TGTGCCAGCAGCTTCATCCCGCGGGAGACCCAGTACTTC

J gene: TRBJ1-6
V gene: TRBV4-1
clone size: few
D gene: .
CDR3 protein: CASSQGRPPGYINSPLHF
CDR3 DNA: TGCGCCAGCAGCCAAGGAAGGCCGCCGGGATACATTAATTCACCCCTCCACTTT

J gene: TRBJ1-3
V gene: TRBV30
clone size: .
D gene: .
CDR3 protein: CAGTDFGNTIYF
CDR3 DNA: TGTGCCGGAACAGATTTTGGAAACACCATATATTTT

J gene: TRBJ1-1
V gene: TRBV11-3
clone size: .
D gene: .
CDR3 protein: CASSSPRQTEAFF
CDR3 DNA: TGTGCCAGCAGCTCCCCACGACAGACTGAAGCTTTCTTT

J gene: TRBJ2-1
V gene: TRBV11-2
clone size: .
D gene: TRBD2
CDR3 protein: CASTRTSGRGNEQFF
CDR3 DNA: TGTGCCAGCACCCGAACTAGCGGGAGGGGCAATGAGCAGTTCTTC

J gene: TRBJ1-2
V gene: TRBV6-1
clone size: .
D gene: TRBD1
CDR3 protein: CASSSAGGDGYTF
CDR3 DNA: TGTGCCAGCAGTTCCGCAGGGGGAGATGGCTACACCTTC

J gene: TRBJ1-5
V gene: TRBV6-5
clone size: .
D gene: .
CDR3 protein: CASSYYGSQPQHF
CDR3 DNA: TGTGCCAGCAGTTACTACGGTTCCCAGCCCCAGCATTTT

J gene: TRBJ2-5
V gene: TRBV7-9
clone size: few
D gene: TRBD1
CDR3 protein: CASSSRDRGHAETQYF
CDR3 DNA: TGTGCCAGCAGCTCCCGGGACAGGGGGCATGCAGAGACCCAGTACTTC

J gene: TRBJ2-2
V gene: TRBV5-4
clone size: .
D gene: TRBD2
CDR3 protein: CASSPRLLAGGGTTGELFF
CDR3 DNA: TGTGCCAGCAGCCCACGCTTACTAGCGGGAGGGGGGACCACCGGGGAGCTGTTTTTT